A selection of T cell receptor beta chains follows, all from one sample in a study of radiotherapy plus CTLA-4 blockade in lung cancer. The data were produced by immunoSEQ multiplex PCR, yet TCRdb's version contains in-frame clones alone and is incomplete. Of 85,000 to 100,000 clones in the sample, about two thirds were seen once. The starting material was peripheral blood, obtained from a patient treated with radiotherapy plus ipilimumab. These receptors came from a human donor with non-small cell lung cancer that progressed on radiotherapy plus ipilimumab. The CDR3 runs from the conserved cysteine through the conserved F or W.

>16|TRBV5-1
CASSLETGGGRDTQYF
>15|TRBV19
CASSIVGTGANVLTF
>14|TRBV6-1
CASSGGAGANVLTF
>11|TRBV11-3
CASSESTEAFF
>14|TRBV11-2
CASSQRYAKNIQYF
>14|TRBV11-3
CASSSMDGNYEQYF
>12|TRBV6-6
CARLGTGEEQYF
>13|TRBV5-6
CASSLDPTDTQYF
>15|TRBV25-1
CASSEYTGTDSPLHF
>15|TRBV6-1
CASSEVSSYNSPLHF
>15|TRBV4-2
CASSQGEGSNTEAFF
>16|TRBV9
CASSARGGPGGNIQYF
>14|TRBV9
CASTQHFSGNTIYF
>12|TRBV9
CASSGIGYEQYF
>14|TRBV19
CASSIGFYSYEQYF
>14|TRBV7-6
CASSLGVSNQPQHF
>16|TRBV4-3
CASSQGGRSSNEKLFF
>14|TRBV7-9
CASSWGQNNSPLHF
>16|TRBV5-1
CASSASQGTPTGELFF
>16|TRBV9
CASSVGWTPVTDTQYF
>12|TRBV28
CASTAGSTEAFF
>14|TRBV4-1
CASSQAGRDYGYTF
>18|TRBV15
CATSMGGGTGTNLWPQHF
>18|TRBV7-9
CASSLVQGGRAVGYEQYF
>16|TRBV5-1
CASGTGGNRVGDGYTF
>15|TRBV28
CASRTGLSNTGELFF
>17|TRBV19
CASSSRDRGSGNQPQHF
>14|TRBV6-1
CASSDGDSNQPQHF
>13|TRBV7-3
CASSSDPSTEAFF
>12|TRBV6-6
CASSYSDRPSTF
>17|TRBV19
CASSIDLASGHYNEQFF
>15|TRBV9
CASSVSPSINNEQFF
>15|TRBV15
CATSRDSEGYYGYTF
>13|TRBV5-6
CASSRQLQTEAFF
>15|TRBV18
CASSPLLGKRETQYF
>14|TRBV7-9
CASRGTGSNQPQHF
>18|TRBV5-1
CASSSVAGMILSNYGYTF
>15|TRBV7-9
CASSSRTGGSDEQYF
>15|TRBV28
CASSSPRMGQETQYF
>15|TRBV5-4
CASSAGTGLAAGYTF
>15|TRBV7-2
CASSLEGQTFYGYTF
>17|TRBV6-1
CASSETLRNSGANVLTF
>12|TRBV6-5
CASSAPDYEQYF
>16|TRBV21-1
CASSKAQGAPNTEAFF
>15|TRBV6-5
CASSPTSGWDNEQFF
>14|TRBV13
CASSSGVGNQPQHF
>14|TRBV9
CASSEARSSYEQYF
>18|TRBV18
CASSPNSSGGRGTGELFF
>14|TRBV4-2
CASSPGIVNSPLHF
>13|TRBV28
CASSQGQDGTQYF
>13|TRBV29-1
CSANPGHQETQYF
>15|TRBV27
CASSLVGGPVDTQYF
>15|TRBV10-3
CAISGGTSGGETQYF
>15|TRBV15
CATSRDRAGTPEAFF
>13|TRBV9
CASTTGPNSPLHF